Listed below are T cell receptor beta chains from one sample, sequenced in a study of blood T cell repertoires in COVID-19. The data were produced by immunoSEQ multiplex PCR, yet TCRdb's version contains in-frame clones alone and is incomplete. The data show about 220,000 clones, with just under 85% seen just once and about 1.3% held by the top ten. Source material: PBMCs or T cells enriched from blood (not recorded which). Receptors originate from a woman in her forties with acute COVID-19. CDR3s include the opening cysteine and the closing phenylalanine or tryptophan. Clone size appears in some rows only: once, few, many, or a class for an expanded clone.

abundance: NA; j_gene: TRBJ2-2; v_gene: TRBV6-5; len: 15; CDR3aa: CASSYYLFHTGELFF
abundance: once; j_gene: TRBJ2-3; v_gene: TRBV19; len: 15; CDR3aa: CASRDPGQGSDTQYF
abundance: few; j_gene: TRBJ2-7; v_gene: TRBV3-1/TRBV3-2; len: 14; CDR3aa: CASSQDLGPYEQYF
abundance: NA; j_gene: TRBJ2-3; v_gene: TRBV2; len: 11; CDR3aa: CASRLADTQYF
abundance: NA; j_gene: TRBJ1-5; v_gene: TRBV5-5; len: 14; CDR3aa: CASSPRTINQPQHF
abundance: NA; j_gene: TRBJ1-3; v_gene: TRBV4-2; len: 13; CDR3aa: CASSQDSPDTIYF
abundance: NA; j_gene: TRBJ1-5; v_gene: TRBV24-1; len: 14; CDR3aa: CATSDPGARQPQHF
abundance: NA; j_gene: TRBJ1-2; v_gene: TRBV12-3/TRBV12-4; len: 12; CDR3aa: CASSTGQNGYTF
abundance: NA; j_gene: TRBJ2-1; v_gene: TRBV20-1; len: 11; CDR3aa: CSRGAYNEQFF
abundance: NA; j_gene: TRBJ2-5; v_gene: TRBV5-1; len: 16; CDR3aa: CASSLNPRDRGETQYF